This T cell receptor beta chain was sequenced in a study of shared clonotypes between healthy human individuals. TCRdb keeps only in-frame clones here, not all; method: immunoSEQ multiplex PCR. Here the sample spans about 610,000 clones, approximately 96% being singletons. Naive CD8 populations comprised CD45RO-negative cells positively selected for CCR7, excluding terminally differentiated effector memory CD45RA+ cells. Germline trimming cut 5 bases from V and 8 bases from J; bases unmatched to any gene: 5. The CDR3 has 13 amino acids. CDR1 and CDR2 (germline): SGHNT, YENEEA. The sample was naive CD8+ T cells sorted from blood. The chain joins TRBV11-3 to TRBJ2-1, with 8 bases fitting TRBD2. The TCR was taken from a woman aged 25-40 years in good health. The CDR3 sequence: CASSIGLAHEQFF. The CDR3 bases are TGTGCCAGCAGCATAGGACTAGCCCATGAGCAGTTCTTC.